Listed below are T cell receptor beta chains from one sample, sequenced in a study of CD8+ T cells in alopecia areata. The assay was immunoSEQ multiplex PCR, and TCRdb's table has in-frame clones only and misses some. The table records over 150,000 clones, around three fifths of them present only once. Here the sequenced sample was CD4+ T cells sorted from blood, taken at week 24, from a patient treated with tofacitinib. The receptor set was obtained from a human donor with alopecia areata. CDR3s include the opening cysteine and the closing phenylalanine or tryptophan. The order of the fields is V gene, J gene, CDR3 length, D gene, clone size, CDR3 protein, CDR3 DNA. D genes are given only for firm matches. Size is stated for part of the rows, as once, few or many counts, or as a class when the clone is expanded.

>TRBV5-1|TRBJ2-5|14|NA|many
CASSFKGLGETQYF
TGCGCCAGCAGCTTCAAGGGATTAGGAGAGACCCAGTACTTC
>TRBV2|TRBJ2-1|11|NA|few
CASVADNEQFF
TGTGCCAGCGTCGCGGACAATGAGCAGTTCTTC
>TRBV30|TRBJ2-5|16|NA|few
CAWSAPTRGLAETQYF
TGTGCCTGGAGTGCACCAACCAGGGGTTTAGCGGAGACCCAGTACTTC
>TRBV9|TRBJ1-6|13|NA|NA
CASSASMNSPLHF
TGTGCCAGCAGCGCTTCCATGAATTCACCCCTCCACTTT
>TRBV18|TRBJ2-3|15|TRBD2|NA
CASSPYTSGSDTQYF
TGTGCCAGCTCACCCTATACTAGCGGCTCAGATACGCAGTATTTT
>TRBV29-1|TRBJ1-6|13|NA|NA
CSVKDSQNSPLHF
TGCAGCGTGAAGGACAGCCAGAATTCACCCCTCCACTTT
>TRBV30|TRBJ2-5|15|TRBD1|few
CAWSSGQGGHETQYF
TGTGCCTGGAGTTCGGGACAGGGTGGTCATGAGACCCAGTACTTC
>TRBV15|TRBJ1-1|13|NA|NA
CATSRQSNTEAFF
TGTGCCACCAGCAGACAATCAAACACTGAAGCTTTCTTT
>TRBV30|TRBJ1-6|13|NA|NA
CAWRGQGGSPLHF
TGTGCCTGGAGGGGGCAGGGTGGTTCACCCCTCCACTTT
>TRBV19|TRBJ2-1|12|TRBD2|few
CASGGAYNEQFF
TGTGCCAGCGGGGGGGCCTACAATGAGCAGTTCTTC
>TRBV29-1|TRBJ1-5|12|NA|NA
CSVRDTNQPQHF
TGCAGCGTACGGGACACTAATCAGCCCCAGCATTTT
>TRBV29-1|TRBJ1-6|14|TRBD1|NA
CSVAEGQANSPLHF
TGCAGCGTCGCCGAGGGACAGGCCAATTCACCCCTCCACTTT
>TRBV30|TRBJ1-6|15|NA|few
CAWSHRVPYNSPLHF
TGTGCCTGGAGTCATAGGGTTCCCTATAATTCACCCCTCCACTTT
>TRBV30|TRBJ1-2|12|NA|NA
CAWSVWRAGYTF
TGTGCCTGGAGTGTATGGAGGGCTGGCTACACCTTC
>TRBV7-9|TRBJ1-1|14|NA|NA
CASSLHRESTEAFF
TGTGCCAGCAGCTTACATAGGGAGAGCACTGAAGCTTTCTTT
>TRBV6-5|TRBJ1-4|15|TRBD1|NA
CASSSSGQGREKLFF
TGTGCCAGCAGTAGTAGTGGACAGGGGCGCGAAAAACTGTTTTTT
>TRBV7-9|TRBJ2-1|13|NA|NA
CASSLAGGNEQFF
TGTGCCAGCAGCTTAGCTGGGGGCAATGAGCAGTTCTTC
>TRBV6-1|TRBJ1-2|17|NA|few
CASSEVAGYAETYGYTF
TGTGCCAGCAGTGAGGTGGCGGGATATGCCGAAACCTATGGCTACACCTTC
>TRBV23-1|TRBJ2-4|16|NA|NA
CASSRHKSLAKNIQYF
TGCGCCAGCAGTCGACATAAGTCCCTGGCCAAAAACATTCAGTACTTC
>TRBV5-1|TRBJ2-5|17|NA|NA
CASSLALGAGLQETQYF
TGCGCCAGCAGCTTGGCCCTCGGAGCGGGCCTCCAAGAGACCCAGTACTTC
>TRBV6-6|TRBJ2-7|11|NA|NA
CASSWGYEQYF
TGTGCCAGCAGTTGGGGTTACGAGCAGTACTTC
>TRBV7-9|TRBJ2-4|14|NA|NA
CASSTGFQAYIQYF
TGTGCCAGCAGCACGGGATTTCAGGCCTACATTCAGTACTTC
>TRBV10-3|TRBJ1-2|14|NA|NA
CAISEDRSGGDYTF
TGTGCCATCAGTGAAGATCGCTCGGGAGGGGACTACACCTTC
>TRBV29-1|TRBJ2-7|14|NA|NA
CSVAGRLNSYEQYF
TGCAGCGTTGCGGGCAGGTTAAACTCCTACGAGCAGTACTTC